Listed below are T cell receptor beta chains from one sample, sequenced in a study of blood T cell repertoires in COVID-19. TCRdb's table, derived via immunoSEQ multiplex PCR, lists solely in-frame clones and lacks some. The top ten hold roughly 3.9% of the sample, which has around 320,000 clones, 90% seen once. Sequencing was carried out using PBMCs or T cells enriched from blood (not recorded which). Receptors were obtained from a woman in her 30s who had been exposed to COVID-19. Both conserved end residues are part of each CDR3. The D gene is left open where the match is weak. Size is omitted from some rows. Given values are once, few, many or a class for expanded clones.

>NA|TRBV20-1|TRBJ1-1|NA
TGCAGTGCACTCGGGAGAACTGAAGCTTTCTTT
CSALGRTEAFF
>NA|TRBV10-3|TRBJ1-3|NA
TGTGCCATCAGTGAGTCGAGCACCTCTGGAAACACCATATATTTT
CAISESSTSGNTIYF
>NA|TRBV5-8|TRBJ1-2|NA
TGTGCCAGCATCCCGCAGGGTATGAGGGGCTACACCTTC
CASIPQGMRGYTF
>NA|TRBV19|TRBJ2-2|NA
TGTGCCAGCTACCGGGACACCGGGGAGCTGTTTTTT
CASYRDTGELFF
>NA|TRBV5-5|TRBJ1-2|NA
TGTGCCAGCAGCTTGGCCCCAGGGTCCCCCTATGGCTACACCTTC
CASSLAPGSPYGYTF
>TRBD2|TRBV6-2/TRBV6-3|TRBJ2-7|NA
TGTGCCAGCAGCCTTAGCGGGGGAGACCCCTACGAGCAGTACTTC
CASSLSGGDPYEQYF
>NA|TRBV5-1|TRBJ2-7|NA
TGCGCCAGCAGCCTCCCGGGGACCTACGAGCAGTACTTC
CASSLPGTYEQYF
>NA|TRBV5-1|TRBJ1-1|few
TGCGCCAGCAACCCAGCGAGCAGGGACACTGAAGCTTTCTTT
CASNPASRDTEAFF
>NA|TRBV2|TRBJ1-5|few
TGTGCCAGCAGTACAGATAGCAATCAGCCCCAGCATTTT
CASSTDSNQPQHF
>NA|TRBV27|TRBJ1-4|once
TGTCCCAGACAAGCGGATGAAAAACTGTTTTTT
CPRQADEKLFF
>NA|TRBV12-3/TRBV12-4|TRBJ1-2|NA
TGTGCCAGCAGAACGACAGGACGTGGGGGCTACACCTTC
CASRTTGRGGYTF
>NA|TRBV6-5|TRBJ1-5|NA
TGTGCCAGCAGCCATCAGGGATTTAGCAATCAGCCCCAGCATTTT
CASSHQGFSNQPQHF
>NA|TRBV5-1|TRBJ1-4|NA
TGCGCCAGCAGCTTACAGGCAACTAATGAAAAACTGTTTTTT
CASSLQATNEKLFF
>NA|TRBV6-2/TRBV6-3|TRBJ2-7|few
TGTGCCAGCAGTTATTACAGGGTGGGCGAGCAGTACTTC
CASSYYRVGEQYF
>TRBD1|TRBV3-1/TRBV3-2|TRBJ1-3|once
TGTGCCAGCAAAAACACCGGGACAGGGAACCGTGAAAACACCATATATTTT
CASKNTGTGNRENTIYF
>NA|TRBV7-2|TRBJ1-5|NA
TGTGCCAGCAGCTTAATGAGGGAACAGCCCCAGCATTTT
CASSLMREQPQHF
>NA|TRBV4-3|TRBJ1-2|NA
TGCGCCAGCAGCCAAGAGGAGCCCCTCTATGGCTACACCTTC
CASSQEEPLYGYTF
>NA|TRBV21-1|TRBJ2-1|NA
TGTGCCAGCAGCAAAGCGCAGGTGGTGTCCAAGGGGGGGACCTACAATGAGCAGTTCTTC
CASSKAQVVSKGGTYNEQFF
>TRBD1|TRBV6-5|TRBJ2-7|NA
TGTGCCAGCTATGATCGGGACAGGGTTCTGTACGAGCAGTACTTC
CASYDRDRVLYEQYF
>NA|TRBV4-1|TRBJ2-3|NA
TGCGCCAGCAGCCAAAAGAGGGTGGATACGCAGTATTTT
CASSQKRVDTQYF
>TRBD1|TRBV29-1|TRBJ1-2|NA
TGCAGCGTTGACCCCTCGACAGGGGTTGACTATGGCTACACCTTC
CSVDPSTGVDYGYTF
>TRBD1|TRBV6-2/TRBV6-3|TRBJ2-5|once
TGTGCCAGCAGTGGCTTTGGACAGGGGGTGAGAGAGACCCAGTACTTC
CASSGFGQGVRETQYF
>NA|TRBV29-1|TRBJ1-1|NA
TGCAGCTCGGAATATACAGGGACGACAGGAGCTTTCTTT
CSSEYTGTTGAFF